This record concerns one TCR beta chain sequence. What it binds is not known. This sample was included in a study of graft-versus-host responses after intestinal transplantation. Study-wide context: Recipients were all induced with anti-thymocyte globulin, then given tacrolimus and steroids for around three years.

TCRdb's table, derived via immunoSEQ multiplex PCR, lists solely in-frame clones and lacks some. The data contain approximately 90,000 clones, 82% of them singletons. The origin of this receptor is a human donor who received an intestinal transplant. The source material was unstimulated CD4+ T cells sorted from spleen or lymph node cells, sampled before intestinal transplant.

CDR3 protein: CASSPAGGVETQYF. Here the CDR3 DNA reads TGTGCCAGCTCTCCGGCAGGGGGCGTCGAGACCCAGTACTTC. This chain joins TRBV6-5 and TRBJ2-5, with 8 bases lining up with TRBD1. Germline-derived CDR1 and CDR2 are MNHEY and SVGAGI. V gave up 8 bases and J gave up 5 bases; unmatched junction bases: 10. There are 14 residues in the CDR3.